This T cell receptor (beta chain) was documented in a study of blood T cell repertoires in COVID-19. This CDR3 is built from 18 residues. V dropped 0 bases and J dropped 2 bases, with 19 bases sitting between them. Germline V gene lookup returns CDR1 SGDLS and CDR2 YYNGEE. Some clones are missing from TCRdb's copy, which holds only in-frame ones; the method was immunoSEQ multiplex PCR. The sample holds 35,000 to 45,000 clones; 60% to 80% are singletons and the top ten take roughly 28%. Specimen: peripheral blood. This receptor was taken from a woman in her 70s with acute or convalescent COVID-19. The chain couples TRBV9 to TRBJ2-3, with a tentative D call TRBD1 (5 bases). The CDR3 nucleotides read TGTGCCAGCAGCGTAGGACAGTTTGGGGCCCTGAACACAGATACGCAGTATTTT. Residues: CASSVGQFGALNTDTQYF.